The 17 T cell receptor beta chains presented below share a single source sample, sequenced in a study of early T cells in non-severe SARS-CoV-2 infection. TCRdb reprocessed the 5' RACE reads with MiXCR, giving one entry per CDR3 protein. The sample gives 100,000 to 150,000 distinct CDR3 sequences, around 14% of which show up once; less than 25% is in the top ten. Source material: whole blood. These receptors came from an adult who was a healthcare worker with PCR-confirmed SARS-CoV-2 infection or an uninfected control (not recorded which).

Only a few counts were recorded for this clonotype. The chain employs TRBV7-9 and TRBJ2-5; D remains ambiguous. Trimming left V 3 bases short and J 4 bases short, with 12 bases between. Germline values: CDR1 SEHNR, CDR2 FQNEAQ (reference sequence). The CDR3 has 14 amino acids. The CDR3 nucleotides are TGTGCCAGCAGCTTTGGGGTATTCGGAGAGACCCAGTACTTC. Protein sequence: CASSFGVFGETQYF.

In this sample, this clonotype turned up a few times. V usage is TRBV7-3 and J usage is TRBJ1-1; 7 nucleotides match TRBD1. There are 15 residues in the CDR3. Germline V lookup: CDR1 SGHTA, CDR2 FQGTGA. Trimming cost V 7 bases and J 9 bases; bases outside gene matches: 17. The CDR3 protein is CASKEAGTAHEKAFF. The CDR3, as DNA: TGTGCCAGCAAGGAAGCCGGGACAGCTCATGAGAAAGCTTTCTTT.

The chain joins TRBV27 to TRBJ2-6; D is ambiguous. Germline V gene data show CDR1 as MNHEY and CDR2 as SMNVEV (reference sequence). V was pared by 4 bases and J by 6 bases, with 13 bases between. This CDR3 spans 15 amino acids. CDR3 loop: CASSSGQRVANVLTF. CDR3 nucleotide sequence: TGTGCCAGCAGTTCGGGCCAGCGTGTGGCCAACGTCCTGACTTTC.

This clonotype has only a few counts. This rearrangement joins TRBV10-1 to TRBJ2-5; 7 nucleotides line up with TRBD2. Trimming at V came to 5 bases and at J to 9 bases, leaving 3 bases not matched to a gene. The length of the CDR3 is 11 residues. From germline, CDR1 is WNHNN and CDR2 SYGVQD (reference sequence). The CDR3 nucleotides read TGCGCCAGCAGTCCTGGGAGGGCCCAGTACTTC. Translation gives CASSPGRAQYF.

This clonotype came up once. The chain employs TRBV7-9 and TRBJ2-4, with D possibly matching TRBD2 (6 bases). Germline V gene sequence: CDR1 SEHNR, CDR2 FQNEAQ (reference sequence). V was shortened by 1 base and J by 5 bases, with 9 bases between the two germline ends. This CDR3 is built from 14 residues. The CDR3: CASSLDWGENIQYF. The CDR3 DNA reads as TGTGCCAGCAGCTTAGACTGGGGGGAAAACATTCAGTACTTC.

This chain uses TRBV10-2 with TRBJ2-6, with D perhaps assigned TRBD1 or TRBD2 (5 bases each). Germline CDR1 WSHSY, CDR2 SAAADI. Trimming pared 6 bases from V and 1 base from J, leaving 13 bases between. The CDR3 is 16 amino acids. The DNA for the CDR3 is TGCGCCAGCAGAGGGACCCTGGAGTCTGGGGCCAACGTCCTGACTTTC. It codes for CASRGTLESGANVLTF.

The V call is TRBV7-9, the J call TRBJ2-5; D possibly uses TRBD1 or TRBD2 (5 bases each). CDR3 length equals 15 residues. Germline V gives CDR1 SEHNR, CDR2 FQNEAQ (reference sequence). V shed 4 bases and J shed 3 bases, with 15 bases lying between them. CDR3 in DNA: TGTGCCAGCAGCTCCGTCGGGACCCCTGAAGAGACCCAGTACTTC. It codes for CASSSVGTPEETQYF.

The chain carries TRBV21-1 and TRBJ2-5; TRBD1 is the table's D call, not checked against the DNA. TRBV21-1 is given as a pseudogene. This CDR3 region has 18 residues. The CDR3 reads CASSKGNSQGQQQETQYF. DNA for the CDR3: TGTGCCAGCAGCAAAGGAAACTCTCAGGGACAGCAACAAGAGACCCAGTACTTC.

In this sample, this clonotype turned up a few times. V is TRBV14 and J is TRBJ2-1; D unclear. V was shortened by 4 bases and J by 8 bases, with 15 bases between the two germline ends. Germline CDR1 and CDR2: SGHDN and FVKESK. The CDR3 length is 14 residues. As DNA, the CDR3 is TGTGCCAGCAGCCGTAGCTGGGGAAGCGATGAGCAGTTCTTC. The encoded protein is CASSRSWGSDEQFF.

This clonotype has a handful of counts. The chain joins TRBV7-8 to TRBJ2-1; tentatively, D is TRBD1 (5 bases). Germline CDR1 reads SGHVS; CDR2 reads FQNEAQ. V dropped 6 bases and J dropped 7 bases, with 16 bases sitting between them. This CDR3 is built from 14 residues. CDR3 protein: CASRSETVRNEQFF. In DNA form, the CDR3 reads TGTGCCAGCAGATCCGAGACAGTGAGGAATGAGCAGTTCTTC.

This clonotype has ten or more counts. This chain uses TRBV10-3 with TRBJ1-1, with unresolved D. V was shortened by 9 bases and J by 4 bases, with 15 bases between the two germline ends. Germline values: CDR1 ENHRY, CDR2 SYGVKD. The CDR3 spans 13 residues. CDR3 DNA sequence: TGTGCCATACGGGGAACCTTGGGCACTGAAGCTTTCTTT. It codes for CAIRGTLGTEAFF.

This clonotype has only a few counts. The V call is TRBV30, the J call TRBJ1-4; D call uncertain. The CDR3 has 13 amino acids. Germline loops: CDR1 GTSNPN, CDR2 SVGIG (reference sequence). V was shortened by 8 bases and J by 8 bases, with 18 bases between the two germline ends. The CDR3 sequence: CATDRDKGEKLFF. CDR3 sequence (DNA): TGTGCCACCGATCGAGACAAGGGCGAAAAACTGTTTTTT.

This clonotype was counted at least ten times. CDR3 nucleotide sequence: TGCGCCAGCAGCTCAAAAACCGGGCTAGTATATGAGCAGTTCTTC. Its translation: CASSSKTGLVYEQFF. The chain uses TRBV5-1 and TRBJ2-1; D is unclear. V gave up 3 bases and J gave up 8 bases, with 18 bases separating them. This CDR3 has 15 amino acids. The germline V gene encodes CDR1 SGHRS and CDR2 YFSETQ.

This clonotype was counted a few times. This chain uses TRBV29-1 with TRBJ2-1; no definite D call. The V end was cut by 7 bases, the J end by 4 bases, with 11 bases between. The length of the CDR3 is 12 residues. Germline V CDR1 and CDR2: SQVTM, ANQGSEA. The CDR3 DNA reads TGCAGCGCCGAGCAAGGTTACAATGAGCAGTTCTTC. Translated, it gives CSAEQGYNEQFF.

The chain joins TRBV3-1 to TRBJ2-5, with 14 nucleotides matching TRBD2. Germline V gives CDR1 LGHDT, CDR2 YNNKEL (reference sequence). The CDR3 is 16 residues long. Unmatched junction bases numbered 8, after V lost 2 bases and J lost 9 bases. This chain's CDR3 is CASSQLGTSGSGAQYF. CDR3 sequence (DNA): TGTGCCAGCAGCCAACTTGGGACTAGCGGGAGCGGGGCCCAGTACTTC.

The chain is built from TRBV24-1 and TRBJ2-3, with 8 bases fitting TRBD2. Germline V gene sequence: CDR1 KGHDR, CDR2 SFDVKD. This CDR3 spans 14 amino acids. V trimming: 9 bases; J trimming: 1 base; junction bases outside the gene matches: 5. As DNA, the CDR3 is TGTGCCACCTCCGCGGGGGGTGGCACAGATACGCAGTATTTT. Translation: CATSAGGGTDTQYF.

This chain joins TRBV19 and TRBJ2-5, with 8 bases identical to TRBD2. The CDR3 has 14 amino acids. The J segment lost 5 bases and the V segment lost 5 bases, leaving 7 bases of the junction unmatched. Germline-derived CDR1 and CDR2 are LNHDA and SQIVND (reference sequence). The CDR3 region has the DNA TGTGCCAGTAGTCCGTTCGGCGGGAGGGAGACCCAGTACTTC. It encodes CASSPFGGRETQYF.